The clone carrying this T cell receptor beta chain has ten or more counts. These data originate in a study of blood T cell repertoires in COVID-19. The protocol was immunoSEQ multiplex PCR, while the TCRdb copy is restricted to in-frame clones and leaves out a portion. Among hundreds of thousands of clones listed, 85% were seen once. The age range of participants was about 18 to 100 years, with residence in some 25 US areas. The clonotype originates from a woman aged 50 to 65 who had recovered from COVID-19. Sequencing input: PBMCs or T cells enriched from blood (not recorded which).

The CDR3: CASSLYRTAISYEQYF. CDR3 bases: TGTGCCAGCAGTTTATACCGGACAGCTATCTCCTACGAGCAGTACTTC. V usage is TRBV27 and J usage is TRBJ2-7; weak D call: TRBD1 (6 bases). CDR3 length: 16 residues. Germline CDR1 MNHEY, CDR2 SMNVEV (reference sequence). With 1 base removed from V and 0 bases from J, the gap between germline ends came to 13 bases.